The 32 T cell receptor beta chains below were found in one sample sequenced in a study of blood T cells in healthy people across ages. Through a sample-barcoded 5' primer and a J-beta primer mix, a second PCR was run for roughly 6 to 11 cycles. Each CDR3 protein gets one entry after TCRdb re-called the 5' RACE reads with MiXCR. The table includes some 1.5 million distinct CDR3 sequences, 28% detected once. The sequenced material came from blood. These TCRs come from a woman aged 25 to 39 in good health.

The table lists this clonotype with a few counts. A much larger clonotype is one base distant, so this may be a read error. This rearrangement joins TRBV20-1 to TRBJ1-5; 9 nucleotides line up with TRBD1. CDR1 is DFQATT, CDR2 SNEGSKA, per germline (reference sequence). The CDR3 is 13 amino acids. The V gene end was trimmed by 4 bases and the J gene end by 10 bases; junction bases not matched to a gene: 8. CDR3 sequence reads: CSATQGAGHPQHF. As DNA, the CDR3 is TGCAGTGCTACACAGGGGGCCGGTCATCCCCAGCATTTT.

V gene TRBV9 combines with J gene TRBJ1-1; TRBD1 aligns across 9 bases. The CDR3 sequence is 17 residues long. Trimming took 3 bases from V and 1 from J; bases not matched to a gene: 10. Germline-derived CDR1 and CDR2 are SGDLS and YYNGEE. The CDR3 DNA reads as TGTGCCAGCAGCGCCAGGAGGGGGACAGGGCGGAACACTGAAGCTTTCTTT. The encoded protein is CASSARRGTGRNTEAFF.

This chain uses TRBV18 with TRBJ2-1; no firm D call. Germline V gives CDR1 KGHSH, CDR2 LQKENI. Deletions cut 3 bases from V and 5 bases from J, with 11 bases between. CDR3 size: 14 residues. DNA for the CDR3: TGTGCCAGCTCACCGTTGATTACCAACAATGAGCAGTTCTTC. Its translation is CASSPLITNNEQFF. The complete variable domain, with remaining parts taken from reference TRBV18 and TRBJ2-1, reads NAGVMQNPRHLVRRRGQEARLRCSPMKGHSHVYWYRQLPEEGLKFMVYLQKENIIDESGMPKERFSAEFPKEGPSILRIQQVVRGDSAAYFCASSPLITNNEQFFGPGTRLTVL.

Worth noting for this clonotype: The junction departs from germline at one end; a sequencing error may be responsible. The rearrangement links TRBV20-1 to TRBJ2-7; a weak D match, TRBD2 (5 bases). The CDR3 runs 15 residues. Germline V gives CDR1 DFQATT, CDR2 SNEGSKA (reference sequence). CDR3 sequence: CSTRDIEESYEEQYF. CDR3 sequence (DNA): TGCAGTACTAGAGATATTGAAGAGTCCTACGAAGAGCAGTACTTC.

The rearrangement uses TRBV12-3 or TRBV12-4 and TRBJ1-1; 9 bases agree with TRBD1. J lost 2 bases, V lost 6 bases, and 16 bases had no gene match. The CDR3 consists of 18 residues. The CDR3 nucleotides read TGTGCCAGCAGCCCTGGGGGGTACAGGGGGCGCTTAAACACTGAAGCTTTCTTT. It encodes CASSPGGYRGRLNTEAFF.

The DNA of the CDR3 is TGTGCCAGCAGCTTAGTCGGAGGCACAGTTAACTATGGCTACACCTTC. This codes for CASSLVGGTVNYGYTF. The V and J genes are TRBV7-2 and TRBJ1-2; no firm D call. V lost 1 base and J 1 base, leaving 13 bases between the germline ends. Germline V gene lookup returns CDR1 SGHTA and CDR2 FQGNSA. This CDR3 region has 16 residues.

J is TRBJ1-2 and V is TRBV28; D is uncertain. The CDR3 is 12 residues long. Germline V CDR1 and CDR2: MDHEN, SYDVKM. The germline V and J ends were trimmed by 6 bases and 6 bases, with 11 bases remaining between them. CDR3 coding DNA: TGTGCCAGCAGGAGCGGGCTCGATGGCTACACCTTC. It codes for CASRSGLDGYTF.

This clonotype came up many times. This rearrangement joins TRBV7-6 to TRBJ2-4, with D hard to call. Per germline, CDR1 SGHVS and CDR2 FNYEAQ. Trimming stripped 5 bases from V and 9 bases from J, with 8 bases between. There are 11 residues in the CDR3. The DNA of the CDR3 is TGTGCCAGCAGCCCGTGGGGCATTCAGTACTTC. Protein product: CASSPWGIQYF.

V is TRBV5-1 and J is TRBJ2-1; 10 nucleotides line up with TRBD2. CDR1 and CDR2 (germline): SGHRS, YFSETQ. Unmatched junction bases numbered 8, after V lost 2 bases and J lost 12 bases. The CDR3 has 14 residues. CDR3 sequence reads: CASSLGTSEARQFF. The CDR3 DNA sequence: TGCGCCAGCAGCTTAGGGACTAGCGAAGCGAGGCAGTTCTTC.

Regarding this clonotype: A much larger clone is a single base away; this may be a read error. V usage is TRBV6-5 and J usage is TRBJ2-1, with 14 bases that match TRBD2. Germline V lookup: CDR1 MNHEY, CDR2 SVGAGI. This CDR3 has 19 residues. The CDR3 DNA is TGTGCCAGCAGTTATTGGAGCGGGACTAGCGGGAGCCCCTACAATGAGCGGTTCTTC. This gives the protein CASSYWSGTSGSPYNERFF.

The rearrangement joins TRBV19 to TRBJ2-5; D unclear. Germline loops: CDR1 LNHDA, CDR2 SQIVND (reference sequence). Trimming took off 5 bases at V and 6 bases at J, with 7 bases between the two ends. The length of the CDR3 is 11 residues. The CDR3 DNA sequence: TGTGCCAGTAGTGGCCATCAGACCCAGTACTTC. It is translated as CASSGHQTQYF.

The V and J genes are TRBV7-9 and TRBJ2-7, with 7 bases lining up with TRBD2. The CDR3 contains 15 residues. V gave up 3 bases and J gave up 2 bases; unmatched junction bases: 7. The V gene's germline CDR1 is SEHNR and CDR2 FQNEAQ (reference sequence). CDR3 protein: CASSFKGGRTYEQYF. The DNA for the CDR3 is TGTGCCAGCAGCTTTAAGGGCGGGAGAACCTACGAGCAGTACTTC.

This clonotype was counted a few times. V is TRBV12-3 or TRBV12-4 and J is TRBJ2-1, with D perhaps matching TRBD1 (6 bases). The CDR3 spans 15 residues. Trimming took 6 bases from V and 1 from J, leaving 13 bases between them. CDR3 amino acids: CASSPQTGSYNEQFF. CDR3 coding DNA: TGTGCCAGCAGCCCGCAGACAGGATCCTACAATGAGCAGTTCTTC.

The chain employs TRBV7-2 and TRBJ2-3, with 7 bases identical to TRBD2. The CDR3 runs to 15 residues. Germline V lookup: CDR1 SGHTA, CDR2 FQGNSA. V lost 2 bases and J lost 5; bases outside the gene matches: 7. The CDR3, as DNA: TGTGCCAGCAGCTTATTGACAGAGCGGGGAGATACGCAGTATTTT. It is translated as CASSLLTERGDTQYF.

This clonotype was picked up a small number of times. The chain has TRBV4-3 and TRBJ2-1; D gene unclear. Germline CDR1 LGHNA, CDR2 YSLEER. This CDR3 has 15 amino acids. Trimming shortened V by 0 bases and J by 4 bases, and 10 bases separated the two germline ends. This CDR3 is CASSQDRANYNEQFF. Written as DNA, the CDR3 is TGCGCCAGCAGCCAAGATCGCGCGAATTACAATGAGCAGTTCTTC.

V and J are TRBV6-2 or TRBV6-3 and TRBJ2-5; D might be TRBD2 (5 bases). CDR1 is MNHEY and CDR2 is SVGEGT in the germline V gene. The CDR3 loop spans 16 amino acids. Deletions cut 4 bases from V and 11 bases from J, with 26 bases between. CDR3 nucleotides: TGTGCCAGCAGTTCCTTCCAAGCGGAGACCTACAATGAGCAGTACTTC. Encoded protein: CASSSFQAETYNEQYF.

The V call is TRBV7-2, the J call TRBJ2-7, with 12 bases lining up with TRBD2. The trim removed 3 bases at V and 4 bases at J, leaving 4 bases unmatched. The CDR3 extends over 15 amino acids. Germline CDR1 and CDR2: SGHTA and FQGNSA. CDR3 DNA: TGTGCCAGCAGCTTCGGGACTAGCGGGTGTTACGAGCAGTACTTC. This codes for CASSFGTSGCYEQYF.

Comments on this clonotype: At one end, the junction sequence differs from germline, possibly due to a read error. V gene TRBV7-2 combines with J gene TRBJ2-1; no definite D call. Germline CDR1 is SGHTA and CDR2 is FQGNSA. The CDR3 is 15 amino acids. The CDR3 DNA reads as TGTGCCAGCAGTTCAAAATTTGGCCGAAACAATGAGCAGGTCTTC. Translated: CASSSKFGRNNEQVF. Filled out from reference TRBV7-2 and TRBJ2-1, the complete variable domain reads GAGVSQSPSNKVTEKGKDVELRCDPISGHTALYWYRQSLGQGLEFLIYFQGNSAPDKSGLPSDRFSAERTGGSVSTLTIQRTQQEDSAVYLCASSSKFGRNNEQVFGPGTRLTVL.

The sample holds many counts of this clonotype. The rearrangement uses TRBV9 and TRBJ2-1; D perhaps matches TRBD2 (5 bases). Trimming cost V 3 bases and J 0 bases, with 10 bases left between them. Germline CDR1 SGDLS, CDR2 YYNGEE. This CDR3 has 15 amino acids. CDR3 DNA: TGTGCCAGCAGCGCGGGGTTGGCCTCCTACAATGAGCAGTTCTTC. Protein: CASSAGLASYNEQFF.

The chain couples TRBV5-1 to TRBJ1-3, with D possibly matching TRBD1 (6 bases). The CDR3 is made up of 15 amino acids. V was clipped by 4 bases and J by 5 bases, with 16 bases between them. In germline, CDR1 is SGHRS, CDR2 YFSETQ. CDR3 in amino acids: CASSPGIQGRNTIYF. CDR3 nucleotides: TGCGCCAGCAGCCCCGGGATACAGGGAAGAAACACCATATATTTT.

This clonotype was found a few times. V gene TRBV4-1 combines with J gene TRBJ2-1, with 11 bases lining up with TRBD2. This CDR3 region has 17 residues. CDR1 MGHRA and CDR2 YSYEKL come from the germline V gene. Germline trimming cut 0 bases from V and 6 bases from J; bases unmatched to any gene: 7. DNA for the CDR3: TGCGCCAGCAGCCAAGATCCTTCGGGGACTAGCGGCAATGAGCAGTTCTTC. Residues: CASSQDPSGTSGNEQFF.

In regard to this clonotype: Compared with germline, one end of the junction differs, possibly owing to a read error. CDR3 sequence reads: CTSSNSLREQYF. DNA of the CDR3: TGTACCAGCAGCAATTCTCTGAGGGAGCAGTACTTC. The rearrangement links TRBV11-2 to TRBJ2-4; tentatively, D is TRBD2 (5 bases). Germline V lookup: CDR1 SGHAT, CDR2 FQNNGV. The CDR3 runs to 12 residues.

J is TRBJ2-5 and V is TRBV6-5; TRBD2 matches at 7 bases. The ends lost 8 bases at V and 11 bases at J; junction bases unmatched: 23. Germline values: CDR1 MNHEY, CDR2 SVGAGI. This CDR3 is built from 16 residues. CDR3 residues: CASGNLGLAEIHEQYF. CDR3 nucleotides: TGTGCCAGCGGTAACTTGGGGCTAGCGGAGATCCATGAGCAGTACTTC.

The CDR3 loop reads CSVYDRAANAGELFF. The CDR3 DNA is TGCAGCGTTTATGACAGGGCCGCCAATGCCGGGGAGCTGTTTTTT. This sequence joins TRBV29-1 and TRBJ2-2; 7 nucleotides match TRBD1. Per the germline V gene, CDR1 is SQVTM and CDR2 is ANQGSEA. The ends lost 5 bases at V and 6 bases at J; junction bases unmatched: 12. The CDR3 runs to 15 residues.

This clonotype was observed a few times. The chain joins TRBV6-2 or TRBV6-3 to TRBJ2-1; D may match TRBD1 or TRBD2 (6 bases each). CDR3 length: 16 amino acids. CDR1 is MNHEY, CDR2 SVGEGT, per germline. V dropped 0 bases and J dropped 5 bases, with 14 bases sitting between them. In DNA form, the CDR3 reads TGTGCCAGCAGTTACTCCCGAAGGGGGGTCCACAATGAGCAGTTCTTC. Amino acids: CASSYSRRGVHNEQFF.

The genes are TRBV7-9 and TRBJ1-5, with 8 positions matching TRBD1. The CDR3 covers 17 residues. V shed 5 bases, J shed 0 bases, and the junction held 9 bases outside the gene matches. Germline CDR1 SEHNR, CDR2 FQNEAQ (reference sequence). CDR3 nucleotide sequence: TGTGCCAGCAGCCCTGGACAGGGAGGATATAGCAATCAGCCCCAGCATTTT. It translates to CASSPGQGGYSNQPQHF.

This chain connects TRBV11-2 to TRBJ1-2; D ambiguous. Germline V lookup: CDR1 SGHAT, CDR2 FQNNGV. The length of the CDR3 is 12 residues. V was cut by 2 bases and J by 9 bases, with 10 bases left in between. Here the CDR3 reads CASSLKSRSYTF. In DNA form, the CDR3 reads TGTGCCAGCAGCTTAAAATCTCGTAGCTACACCTTC.

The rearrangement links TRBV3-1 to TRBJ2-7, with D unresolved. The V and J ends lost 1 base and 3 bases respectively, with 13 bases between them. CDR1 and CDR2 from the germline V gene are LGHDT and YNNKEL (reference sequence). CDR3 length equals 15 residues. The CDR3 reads CASSQGGLSHYEQYF. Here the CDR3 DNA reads TGTGCCAGCAGCCAAGGAGGTCTCTCCCACTACGAGCAGTACTTC.

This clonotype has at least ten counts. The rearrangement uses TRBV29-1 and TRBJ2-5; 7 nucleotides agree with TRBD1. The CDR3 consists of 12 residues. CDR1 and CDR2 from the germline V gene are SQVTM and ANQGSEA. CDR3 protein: CRAWDSQETQYF. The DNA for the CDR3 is TGCAGAGCCTGGGACAGCCAAGAGACCCAGTACTTC.

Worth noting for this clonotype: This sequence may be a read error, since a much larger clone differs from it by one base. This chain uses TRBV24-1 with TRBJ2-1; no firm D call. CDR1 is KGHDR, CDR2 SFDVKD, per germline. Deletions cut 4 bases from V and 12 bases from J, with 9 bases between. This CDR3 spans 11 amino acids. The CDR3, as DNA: TGTGCCACCAGTGACGCAGATGTGCAGTTCTTC. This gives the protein CATSDADVQFF.

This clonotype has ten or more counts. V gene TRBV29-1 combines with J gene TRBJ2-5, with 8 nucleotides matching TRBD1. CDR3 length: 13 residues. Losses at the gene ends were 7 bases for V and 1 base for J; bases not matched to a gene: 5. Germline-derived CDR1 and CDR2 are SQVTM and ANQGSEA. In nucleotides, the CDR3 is TGCAGCGGGGGACAGGCAAGCCAAGAGACCCAGTACTTC. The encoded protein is CSGGQASQETQYF.

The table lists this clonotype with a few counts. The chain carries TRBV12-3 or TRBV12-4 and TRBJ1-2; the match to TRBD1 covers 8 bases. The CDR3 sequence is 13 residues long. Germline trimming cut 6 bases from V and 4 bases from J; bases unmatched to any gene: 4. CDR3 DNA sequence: TGTGCCAGCAGCATAACAGGGGGCTATGGCTACACCTTC. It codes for CASSITGGYGYTF.